This T cell receptor beta chain was recorded in a study of blood T cell repertoires in COVID-19. Study-level background: The cDNA or gDNA used as material had been derived from T cells, B-cell-depleted T cells, or PBMCs.

Per germline, CDR1 KGHDR and CDR2 SFDVKD. V lost 5 bases, J lost 8 bases, and 12 bases stayed unmatched. This CDR3 spans 16 amino acids. In the authors' workflow: Amplified reference gene primers provided the basis for estimating nucleated cell counts. Sequencing used immunoSEQ multiplex PCR; TCRdb keeps in-frame clones, though not all of them. V, J and clone size were drawn from that table, and D and trimming were deduced from the DNA. The sample shows approximately 40,000 clones, 88% of them seen only once. The sample was peripheral blood. The origin of this receptor is a woman between 65 and 79 years old with acute or convalescent COVID-19. The chain combines TRBV24-1 with TRBJ2-1, with 9 bases matching TRBD2. This chain's CDR3 is CATSVVRGGRGDEQFF. In DNA, the CDR3 is TGTGCCACCAGTGTGGTGCGGGGGGGCCGCGGAGATGAGCAGTTCTTC.